Presented here are 15 T cell receptor beta chains from one specimen sequenced in a study of T-cell reconstitution after alpha-beta-depleted transplantation in children. Construction of the TCRbeta library involved unique molecular identifiers. TCRdb independently ran MiXCR on the PCR reads; one entry per CDR3 protein. Among 200,000 to 250,000 distinct CDR3 sequences, roughly 8% were seen once, and the ten largest hold 6.3%. Sequencing used PBMCs, mostly from graft donor cells, obtained 180 days after TCRalphabeta/CD19-depleted stem cell transplant. The source of these receptors is a male patient younger than 18 who had a stem cell transplant for acute lymphoblastic leukemia, so the T cells may come from the graft donor.

In its sample, this clonotype was seen many times. The chain recombines TRBV7-9 with TRBJ1-1; the match to TRBD1 covers 7 bases. Germline loops: CDR1 SEHNR, CDR2 FQNEAQ (reference sequence). V lost 5 bases and J lost 4; bases outside the gene matches: 10. The CDR3 covers 15 residues. The CDR3 sequence: CASSPKDRQGTEAFF. CDR3 sequence (DNA): TGTGCCAGCAGCCCCAAGGACAGGCAGGGCACTGAAGCTTTCTTT.

This clonotype was seen ten or more times. The rearrangement links TRBV5-1 to TRBJ2-2; 8 bases agree with TRBD2. The V gene end was trimmed by 1 base and the J gene end by 4 bases; junction bases not matched to a gene: 9. The CDR3 is 17 residues long. CDR1 and CDR2 (germline): SGHRS, YFSETQ. Written as DNA, the CDR3 is TGCGCCAGCAGCTTGCGGACCGGACTAGCCGGCACCGGGGAGCTGTTTTTT. It specifies CASSLRTGLAGTGELFF.

Ten or more counts support this clonotype. The rearrangement joins TRBV29-1 to TRBJ2-7; tentative D call: TRBD2 (5 bases). The ends were cut back, 7 bases at V and 2 bases at J, with 15 bases in the middle. The CDR3 runs to 13 residues. Germline V gives CDR1 SQVTM, CDR2 ANQGSEA. The CDR3 protein is CSAEGREPYEQYF. In DNA, the CDR3 is TGCAGCGCCGAGGGCCGGGAACCCTACGAGCAGTACTTC.

Here the CDR3 reads CAFSLGRPAGQMNTEAFF. CDR3 DNA: TGTGCCTTCAGTTTAGGAAGGCCCGCGGGTCAAATGAACACTGAAGCTTTCTTT. This sequence joins TRBV13 and TRBJ1-1; D remains ambiguous. CDR3 length equals 18 residues. Per germline, CDR1 PRHDT and CDR2 FYEKMQ (reference sequence). V was cut by 11 bases and J by 0 bases, with 28 bases left in between.

The table lists this clonotype with many counts. This chain uses TRBV10-3 with TRBJ2-2, with TRBD1 matching over 8 bases. Trimming cost V 5 bases and J 1 base; bases outside gene matches: 6. In germline, CDR1 is ENHRY, CDR2 SYGVKD. The CDR3 runs to 16 residues. CDR3 amino acids: CAISPPGGGNTGELFF. The CDR3 DNA reads TGTGCCATCAGTCCACCAGGGGGCGGGAACACCGGGGAGCTGTTTTTT.

This clonotype was counted a few times. The chain carries TRBV4-3 and TRBJ1-2, with 8 bases fitting TRBD1. J was trimmed by 4 bases and V by 5 bases; bases with no gene match: 12. Per the germline V gene, CDR1 is LGHNA and CDR2 is YSLEER. CDR3 length: 16 amino acids. CDR3 sequence reads: CASSSKEQGAFYGYTF. Here the CDR3 DNA reads TGCGCCAGCAGCTCCAAAGAGCAGGGGGCTTTCTATGGCTACACCTTC.

The rearrangement uses TRBV7-9 and TRBJ2-5; tentatively, D is TRBD1 or TRBD2 (5 bases each). CDR1 is SEHNR, CDR2 FQNEAQ, per germline (reference sequence). CDR3 size: 15 residues. The ends were cut back, 0 bases at V and 4 bases at J, with 12 bases in the middle. The CDR3 protein is CASSLAPDSGETQYF. In DNA form, the CDR3 reads TGTGCCAGCAGCTTAGCGCCCGACAGCGGAGAGACCCAGTACTTC.

The V gene is TRBV6-1, the J gene TRBJ1-1; no definite D call. The CDR3 is 13 amino acids. Looked up from germline, CDR1 is MNHNS and CDR2 is SASEGT. Trimming took 7 bases from V and 4 from J, leaving 13 bases between them. The CDR3 here is CASKREWGTEAFF. CDR3 bases: TGTGCCAGCAAAAGGGAGTGGGGCACTGAAGCTTTCTTT.

This clonotype was seen ten or more times. The rearrangement uses TRBV12-3 or TRBV12-4 and TRBJ2-2, with D possibly being TRBD2 (5 bases). The CDR3 totals 14 residues. The ends were cut back, 5 bases at V and 6 bases at J, with 13 bases in the middle. For the CDR3, the DNA is TGTGCCAGCAGTATACGACGGGGTCCCGGGGAGCTGTTTTTT. Translation gives CASSIRRGPGELFF.

This clonotype was detected many times. The chain combines TRBV28 with TRBJ1-5; no clear D gene. Germline V gene sequence: CDR1 MDHEN, CDR2 SYDVKM. Trimming took 3 bases from V and 5 from J, leaving 11 bases between them. CDR3 length: 14 amino acids. CDR3 sequence reads: CASSFRLIDQPQHF. For the CDR3, the DNA is TGTGCCAGCAGTTTCCGACTGATTGATCAGCCCCAGCATTTT.

At least ten counts were recorded for this clonotype. The chain joins TRBV4-3 to TRBJ1-1; the D gene is possibly TRBD1 (6 bases). Trimming stripped 0 bases from V and 3 bases from J, with 11 bases between. CDR1 and CDR2 from the germline V gene are LGHNA and YSLEER. This CDR3 comprises 15 residues. In nucleotides, the CDR3 is TGCGCCAGCAGCCAAGAGGGGGGGCGGGACACTGAAGCTTTCTTT. Residues: CASSQEGGRDTEAFF.

V usage is TRBV7-3 and J usage is TRBJ2-1; 7 bases agree with TRBD1. The CDR3 spans 18 residues. CDR1 SGHTA and CDR2 FQGTGA come from the germline V gene. V trimming: 3 bases; J trimming: 6 bases; junction bases outside the gene matches: 17. CDR3 protein: CASSFLPTFLTGANEQFF. The CDR3, as DNA: TGTGCCAGCAGCTTTCTTCCTACGTTCTTAACAGGGGCCAATGAGCAGTTCTTC.

This clonotype showed up many times. The V and J genes are TRBV10-3 and TRBJ2-5, with 14 nucleotides matching TRBD2. This CDR3 region has 14 residues. Trimming cost V 6 bases and J 5 bases; bases outside gene matches: 2. Germline V gene data show CDR1 as ENHRY and CDR2 as SYGVKD. CDR3 in DNA: TGTGCCATCAGCCGACTAGCGGGAGGGGAGACCCAGTACTTC. It translates to CAISRLAGGETQYF.

There are many counts of this clonotype. V is TRBV7-9 and J is TRBJ2-6; the D is unclear. Germline V gives CDR1 SEHNR, CDR2 FQNEAQ (reference sequence). Trimming shortened V by 5 bases and J by 4 bases, and 12 bases separated the two germline ends. The CDR3 spans 15 residues. DNA of the CDR3: TGTGCCAGCAGCGGAGTGCGTTCCGGGGCCAACGTCCTGACTTTC. Translation gives CASSGVRSGANVLTF.

The sample holds many counts of this clonotype. J is TRBJ2-1 and V is TRBV5-1; perhaps TRBD1 as D (6 bases). The germline V gene has CDR1 SGHRS and CDR2 YFSETQ. This CDR3 has 12 amino acids. V was cut by 4 bases and J by 9 bases, with 11 bases left in between. CDR3 region: CASSAQGFEQFF. The CDR3 DNA is TGCGCCAGCAGCGCACAGGGCTTTGAGCAGTTCTTC.